The entry below gives a single T cell receptor (beta chain) sequence along with its context. The antigen is unknown. This sample was taken from a study of neoadjuvant anti-PD-1 for oral cavity cancer. For the study at large: Patients without progression got a fourth dose around day 43. Findings of the study overall: Greater tumor shrinkage accompanied bigger post-treatment sizes of preexisting clones.

Assay used: immunoSEQ multiplex PCR; TCRdb lists only in-frame clones, some missing. This sample has 12,000 or so clones; 55% to 70% occur once, and the top ten carry nearly 7%. The patients had HPV-negative, locally advanced oral cavity squamous cell carcinoma. This CDR3 comprises 15 residues. Trimming took off 0 bases at V and 0 bases at J, with 8 bases between the two ends. Germline V gene lookup returns CDR1 SGHDT and CDR2 YYEEEE. The source of this sequence is a person aged 35-79 years with oral cavity squamous cell carcinoma. The donor label of this sample is uncertain. This sequence joins TRBV5-6 and TRBJ2-3; perhaps TRBD1 as D (5 bases). The sample here was tumor tissue, taken before nivolumab (anti-PD-1) treatment. The CDR3 coding sequence is TGTGCCAGCAGCTTGGGCAGGGCTAGCACAGATACGCAGTATTTT. Encoded protein: CASSLGRASTDTQYF. The full variable domain, in which reference TRBV5-6 and TRBJ2-3 provide the parts outside the CDR3, is DAGVTQSPTHLIKTRGQQVTLRCSPKSGHDTVSWYQQALGQGPQFIFQYYEEEERQRGNFPDRFSGHQFPNYSSELNVNALLLGDSALYLCASSLGRASTDTQYFGPGTRLTVL.